A single sample gave rise to the 16 T cell receptor beta chains below, sequenced in a study of T cells in Graves' hyperthyroidism and ophthalmopathy. Researchers amplified the TCR beta CDR3 regions from RNA transcripts. Primed by the HTBI set, a first-round RT-PCR was run on the TCR CDR3. TCRdb recomputed calls from the multiplex PCR reads with MiXCR, one row per CDR3 protein. The profile covers 650,000 to 800,000 distinct CDR3 sequences, with 45% appearing a single time and about 7% taken by the ten largest. What was sequenced was peripheral blood or thyroid tissue (not recorded which). These receptors all stem from an adult man with Graves' disease, either hyperthyroidism or ophthalmopathy (not recorded which).

The V gene is TRBV10-2, the J gene TRBJ1-6; 7 nucleotides align to TRBD1. V trimming: 8 bases; J trimming: 8 bases; junction bases outside the gene matches: 9. The CDR3 extends over 14 amino acids. Germline loops: CDR1 WSHSY, CDR2 SAAADI. The chain's CDR3 is CASRDPGGDSPLHF. The CDR3 region has the DNA TGCGCCAGCCGAGACCCAGGGGGAGATTCACCCCTCCACTTT.

V and J are TRBV7-2 and TRBJ1-2; perhaps TRBD1 as D (5 bases). The germline V and J ends were trimmed by 1 base and 10 bases, with 13 bases remaining between them. Germline CDR1 reads SGHTA; CDR2 reads FQGNSA. This CDR3 contains 13 residues. The DNA for the CDR3 is TGTGCCAGCAGCTTAGGGCTAGCGGGGGTCTACACCTTC. Translated, it gives CASSLGLAGVYTF.

The CDR3, as DNA: TGTGCCAGCATTCCAGGGAGCTCCTACGAGCAGTACTTC. Amino acids: CASIPGSSYEQYF. This sequence joins TRBV6-6 and TRBJ2-7; possibly TRBD1 or TRBD2 for D (5 bases each). CDR3 size: 13 residues. V was clipped by 7 bases and J by 0 bases, with 10 bases between them. Germline CDR1 MNHNY, CDR2 SVGAGI (reference sequence).

The chain carries TRBV2 and TRBJ2-7; TRBD2 might be the D (5 bases). V was pared by 6 bases and J by 1 base, with 16 bases between. Per germline, CDR1 SNHLY and CDR2 FYNNEI. The length of the CDR3 is 15 residues. CDR3 DNA: TGTGCCAGCAGAGATAAACTAGGCTTGTCCTACGAGCAGTACTTC. This encodes CASRDKLGLSYEQYF. Combining the CDR3 with reference TRBV2 and TRBJ2-7 gives the whole variable domain EPEVTQTPSHQVTQMGQEVILRCVPISNHLYFYWYRQILGQKVEFLVSFYNNEISEKSEIFDDQFSVERPDGSNFTLKIRSTKLEDSAMYFCASRDKLGLSYEQYFGPGTRLTVT.

The J gene is TRBJ1-2, the V gene TRBV20-1; D might be TRBD1 (5 bases). Per the germline V gene, CDR1 is DFQATT and CDR2 is SNEGSKA (reference sequence). The V end was cut by 2 bases, the J end by 8 bases, with 6 bases between. The length of the CDR3 is 10 residues. The CDR3 nucleotides are TGCAGTGCTAGATACAGGGGCTACACCTTC. Translating it yields CSARYRGYTF.

This clonotype appeared many times. This sequence joins TRBV7-9 and TRBJ1-1, with D perhaps matching TRBD1 (5 bases). From germline, CDR1 is SEHNR and CDR2 FQNEAQ (reference sequence). V gave up 0 bases and J gave up 1 base, with 9 bases separating them. The CDR3 runs to 15 residues. The CDR3 loop reads CASSLALGQNTEAFF. The DNA for the CDR3 is TGTGCCAGCAGCTTAGCGCTCGGACAGAACACTGAAGCTTTCTTT.

The V and J genes are TRBV20-1 and TRBJ2-5, with D perhaps TRBD1 or TRBD2 (5 bases each). The germline V and J ends were trimmed by 0 bases and 5 bases, with 16 bases remaining between them. The CDR3 is 15 amino acids. Per germline, CDR1 DFQATT and CDR2 SNEGSKA (reference sequence). The CDR3 protein is CSARDQGRPQETQYF. Here the CDR3 DNA reads TGCAGTGCTAGAGATCAGGGACGGCCCCAGGAGACCCAGTACTTC.

V gene TRBV7-9 combines with J gene TRBJ1-4, with a tentative D call TRBD1 (5 bases). Trimming pared 5 bases from V and 4 bases from J, leaving 11 bases between. Germline loops: CDR1 SEHNR, CDR2 FQNEAQ (reference sequence). This CDR3 has 14 amino acids. CDR3 bases: TGTGCCAGCAGCGGAGTAGGGGATAATGAAAAACTGTTTTTT. This encodes CASSGVGDNEKLFF.

The V call is TRBV15, the J call TRBJ1-5; TRBD1 matches at 7 bases. V gave up 3 bases and J gave up 2 bases; unmatched junction bases: 7. Germline CDR1 and CDR2: LNHNV and YYDKDF (reference sequence). The CDR3 is made up of 16 amino acids. CDR3 in DNA: TGTGCCACCAGCAGGGAACGACAGGGCGGCAATCAGCCCCAGCATTTT. Amino acids: CATSRERQGGNQPQHF.

The chain links TRBV25-1 to TRBJ2-7; 9 nucleotides match TRBD1. The CDR3 has 13 residues. Germline V gives CDR1 MGHDK, CDR2 SYGVNS. The CDR3 DNA reads TGTGCTAGAGATCGGGGACAGGGACTTAAGCAGTACTTC. It is translated as CARDRGQGLKQYF.

The DNA of the CDR3 is TGTGCCAGCAGTTTAAGGACAGCAACAACCCTACACAATCAGCCCCAGCATTTT. Its protein product is CASSLRTATTLHNQPQHF. The gene calls are TRBV12-3 or TRBV12-4 and TRBJ1-5; possible D gene TRBD1, 6 bases. V lost 2 bases and J 3 bases, leaving 20 bases between the germline ends. The CDR3 spans 18 residues.

This clonotype was found a few times. The chain links TRBV6-1 to TRBJ1-5, with D possibly being TRBD1 (6 bases). The CDR3 runs to 15 residues. CDR1 is MNHNS, CDR2 SASEGT, per germline. Trimming pared 2 bases from V and 5 bases from J, leaving 13 bases between. In DNA, the CDR3 is TGTGCCAGCAGTGAACGTGGGGGCTCGGATCAGCCCCAGCATTTT. Protein sequence: CASSERGGSDQPQHF.

This CDR3 is CAILPGPEIYEQYF. The CDR3 DNA sequence: TGTGCTATTCTGCCGGGCCCAGAGATATACGAGCAGTACTTC. V and J are TRBV19 and TRBJ2-7; D is undetermined. Germline V gene data show CDR1 as LNHDA and CDR2 as SQIVND (reference sequence). The CDR3 is 14 amino acids.

The gene calls are TRBV27 and TRBJ1-5; D perhaps matches TRBD1 (5 bases). The CDR3 consists of 13 residues. CDR1 is MNHEY, CDR2 SMNVEV, per germline (reference sequence). V was clipped by 6 bases and J by 5 bases, with 11 bases between them. CDR3 in amino acids: CASSRGRYQPQHF. For the CDR3, the DNA is TGTGCCAGCAGCCGGGGGAGGTATCAGCCCCAGCATTTT.

At least ten counts were recorded for this clonotype. This rearrangement joins TRBV11-2 to TRBJ1-6, with D maybe TRBD1 (6 bases). The CDR3 length is 14 residues. Trimming removed 6 bases at V and 8 bases at J, with 14 bases between. Germline CDR1 reads SGHAT; CDR2 reads FQNNGV. The CDR3 sequence is CASSSTGRDSPLHF. The DNA of the CDR3 is TGTGCCAGCAGTTCTACAGGGCGGGATTCACCCCTCCACTTT. Variable domain in full (rest from reference TRBV11-2 and TRBJ1-6): EAGVAQSPRYKIIEKRQSVAFWCNPISGHATLYWYQQILGQGPKLLIQFQNNGVVDDSQLPKDRFSAERLKGVDSTLKIQPAKLEDSAVYLCASSSTGRDSPLHFGNGTRLTVT.

The CDR3 DNA sequence: TGCAGTGCTAGTAAGGGACAGAGCCAAGAGACCCAGTACTTC. The encoded protein is CSASKGQSQETQYF. The chain uses TRBV20-1 and TRBJ2-5, with 7 bases fitting TRBD1. The germline CDR1 and CDR2 sequences are DFQATT and SNEGSKA (reference sequence). With V trimmed by 3 bases and J by 1 base, 5 bases remained unmatched. The CDR3 is 14 amino acids.